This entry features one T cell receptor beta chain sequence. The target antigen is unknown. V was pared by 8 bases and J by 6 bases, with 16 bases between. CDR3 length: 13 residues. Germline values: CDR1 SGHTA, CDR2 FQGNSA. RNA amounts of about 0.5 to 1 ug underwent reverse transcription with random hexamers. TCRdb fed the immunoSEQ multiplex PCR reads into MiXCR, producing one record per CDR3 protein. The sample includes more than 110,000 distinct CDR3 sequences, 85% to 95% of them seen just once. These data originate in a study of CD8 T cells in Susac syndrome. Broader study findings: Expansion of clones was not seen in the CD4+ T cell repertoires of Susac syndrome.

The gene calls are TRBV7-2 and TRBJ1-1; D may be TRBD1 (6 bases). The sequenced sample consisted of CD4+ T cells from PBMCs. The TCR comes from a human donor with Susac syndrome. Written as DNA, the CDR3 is TGTGCCAGCGGACACAGGGAAAGATCTGAAGCTTTCTTT. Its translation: CASGHRERSEAFF.